This T cell receptor beta chain was identified during a study of T cell responses to AZD1222 COVID-19 vaccine. Germline CDR1 reads ENHRY; CDR2 reads SYGVKD. V lost 5 bases and J lost 1, with 8 bases in between. The CDR3 is 13 residues long. Sequencing was performed with immunoSEQ multiplex PCR; in TCRdb, only in-frame clones are kept and a portion is missing. The profile shows 25,000 to 40,000 clones, 70% to 90% of them singletons. Combined were second doses at about 4 or about 12 weeks. With respect to this clone: What it binds is not known.

Findings and caveats of the study: The study sampled repertoires only after the peak T cell response.

Sequenced material: peripheral blood, taken 28 days after the second AZD1222 dose. The clonotype originates from an adult who received the AZD1222 COVID-19 vaccine. The rearrangement links TRBV10-3 to TRBJ1-1; D remains ambiguous. The CDR3 DNA follows: TGTGCCATCAGTTCGGATCCGAACACTGAAGCTTTCTTT. The encoded protein is CAISSDPNTEAFF.